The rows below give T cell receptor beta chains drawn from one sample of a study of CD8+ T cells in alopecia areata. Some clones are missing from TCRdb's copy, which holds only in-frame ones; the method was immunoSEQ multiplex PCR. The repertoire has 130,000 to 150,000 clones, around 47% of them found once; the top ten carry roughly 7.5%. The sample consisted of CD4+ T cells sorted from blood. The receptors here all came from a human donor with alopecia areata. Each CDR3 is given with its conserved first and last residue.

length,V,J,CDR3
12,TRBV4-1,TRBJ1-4,CASSQVYEKLFF
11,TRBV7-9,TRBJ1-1,CASSLYDKAFF
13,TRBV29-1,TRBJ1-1,CSVQTRRVTEAFF
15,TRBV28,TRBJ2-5,CASSKPGTTKETQYF
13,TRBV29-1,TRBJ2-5,CSEADRGGETQYF
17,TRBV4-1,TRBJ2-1,CASSQDGWGSSYNEQFF
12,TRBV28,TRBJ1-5,CASGERNQPQHF
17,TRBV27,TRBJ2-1,CASRLSLAGGFRNEQFF
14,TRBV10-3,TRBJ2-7,CAISVDRVSYEQYF
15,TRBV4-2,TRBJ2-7,CASRLADLGDYEQYF
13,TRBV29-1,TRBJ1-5,CSVVLGGDQPQHF
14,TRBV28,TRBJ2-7,CASSLEFARYEQYF
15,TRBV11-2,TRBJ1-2,CASSTLTDRNYGYTF
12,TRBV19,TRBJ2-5,CASSTGQETQYF
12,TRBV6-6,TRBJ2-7,CASSYSAYEQYF
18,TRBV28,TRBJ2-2,CAGGSRGFSGSSTGELFF
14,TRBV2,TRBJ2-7,CASSEASVTYEQYF